This T cell receptor (beta chain) was sequenced in a study of T-cell memory formation after mild COVID-19. Whole-study results and caveats: Clones which contracted sat mainly in CM and EM if CD4+, and in EMRA if CD8+. Some clones that responded were present in memory (sampled pre-infection), which suggests cross-reactive memory joined. While clones contracting from day 15 to 85 were balanced between CD4 and CD8, later expanders leaned CD4+. Day 37-peaking second-wave clones had unconfirmed SARS-CoV-2 specificity.

Germline V gives CDR1 DFQATT, CDR2 SNEGSKA (reference sequence). The CDR3 loop spans 13 amino acids. With 0 bases removed from V and 4 bases from J, the gap between germline ends came to 10 bases. This clonotype was recorded only once. What it binds is not known. TCRdb re-derived calls from the 5' RACE reads in MiXCR, one entry per CDR3 protein. The table has fewer than 650,000 distinct CDR3 sequences, roughly a fifth seen once; the top ten hold around 9.2%. The source of this sequence is an adult woman who had mild COVID-19 (a few samples of this study predate the infection). Cell type and time point are not known. The chain uses TRBV20-1 and TRBJ2-7; D might be TRBD1 (6 bases). Material for sequencing was PBMCs or a T cell subset sorted from them (not recorded which). CDR3 residues: CSARDDDRYEQYF. Written as DNA, the CDR3 is TGCAGTGCTAGAGATGACGACAGGTACGAGCAGTACTTC.